What follows is one TCR beta chain and its context. Amplification used 60 Vbeta primers and 13 Jbeta primers. Sequenced by immunoSEQ multiplex PCR; TCRdb stores in-frame clones only, minus some. The sample records roughly 190,000 clones, 75% to 90% being singletons. This entry belongs to a study of cytomegalovirus exposure and HLA in healthy donors. From germline, CDR1 is PRHDT and CDR2 FYEKMQ (reference sequence). The CDR3 totals 15 residues. The germline V and J ends were trimmed by 5 bases and 0 bases, with 11 bases remaining between them. As for the donors, each was a healthy bone marrow donor. The chain uses TRBV13 and TRBJ2-1; D unresolved. Input material: PBMCs. This receptor was obtained from a boy aged 2 to 10 in good health and CMV-seronegative. This CDR3 reads CASSPRSSSYNEQFF. CDR3 DNA sequence: TGTGCCAGCAGCCCTCGTTCCAGCTCCTACAATGAGCAGTTCTTC.